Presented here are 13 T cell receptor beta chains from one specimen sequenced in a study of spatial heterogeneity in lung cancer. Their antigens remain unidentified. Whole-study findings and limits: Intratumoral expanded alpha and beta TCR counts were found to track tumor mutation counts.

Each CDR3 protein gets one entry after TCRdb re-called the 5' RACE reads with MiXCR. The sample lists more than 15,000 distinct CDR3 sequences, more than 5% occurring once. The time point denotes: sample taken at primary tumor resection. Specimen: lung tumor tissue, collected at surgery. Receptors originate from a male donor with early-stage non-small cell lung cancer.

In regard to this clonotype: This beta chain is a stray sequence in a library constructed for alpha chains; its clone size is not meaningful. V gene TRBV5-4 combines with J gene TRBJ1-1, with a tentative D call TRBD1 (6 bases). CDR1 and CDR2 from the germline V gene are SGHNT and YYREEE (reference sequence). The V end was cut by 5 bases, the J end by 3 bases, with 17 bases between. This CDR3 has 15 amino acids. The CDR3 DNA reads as TGTGCCAGCAGAACTCACGGACAGATATACACTGAAGCTTTCTTT. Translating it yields CASRTHGQIYTEAFF.

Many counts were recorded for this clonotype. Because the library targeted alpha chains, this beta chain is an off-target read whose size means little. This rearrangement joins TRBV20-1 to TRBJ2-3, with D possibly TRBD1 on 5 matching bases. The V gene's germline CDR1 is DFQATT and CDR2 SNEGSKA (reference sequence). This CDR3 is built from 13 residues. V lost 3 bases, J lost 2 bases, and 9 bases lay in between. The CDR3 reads CSASRQSTDTQYF. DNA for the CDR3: TGCAGTGCTAGTAGACAGTCCACAGATACGCAGTATTTT.

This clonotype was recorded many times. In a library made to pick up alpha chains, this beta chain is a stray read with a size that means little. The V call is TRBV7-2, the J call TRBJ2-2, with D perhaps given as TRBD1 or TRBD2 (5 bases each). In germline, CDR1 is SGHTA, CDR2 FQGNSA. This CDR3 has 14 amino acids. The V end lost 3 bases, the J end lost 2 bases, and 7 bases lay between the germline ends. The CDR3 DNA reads TGTGCCAGCAGCTTTGGGACCAACACCGGGGAGCTGTTTTTT. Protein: CASSFGTNTGELFF.

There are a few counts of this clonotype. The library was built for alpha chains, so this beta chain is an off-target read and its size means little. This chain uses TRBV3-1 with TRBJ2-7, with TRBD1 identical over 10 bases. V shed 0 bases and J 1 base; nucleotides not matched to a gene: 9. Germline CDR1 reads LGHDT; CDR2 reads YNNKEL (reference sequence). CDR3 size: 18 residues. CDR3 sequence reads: CASSQEPPRQGASYEQYF. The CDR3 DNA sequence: TGTGCCAGCAGCCAAGAACCCCCTCGACAGGGGGCTTCCTACGAGCAGTACTTC.

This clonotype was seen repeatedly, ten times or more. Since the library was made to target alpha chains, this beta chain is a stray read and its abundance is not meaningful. In DNA form, the CDR3 reads TGCGCCAGCAGCCATGGACAGGGCAATGAAAAACTGTTTTTT. Amino acid sequence: CASSHGQGNEKLFF. J is TRBJ1-4 and V is TRBV5-1, with 8 bases lining up with TRBD1. This CDR3 region has 14 residues. Germline V CDR1 and CDR2: SGHRS, YFSETQ. The V gene end was trimmed by 4 bases and the J gene end by 5 bases; junction bases not matched to a gene: 4.

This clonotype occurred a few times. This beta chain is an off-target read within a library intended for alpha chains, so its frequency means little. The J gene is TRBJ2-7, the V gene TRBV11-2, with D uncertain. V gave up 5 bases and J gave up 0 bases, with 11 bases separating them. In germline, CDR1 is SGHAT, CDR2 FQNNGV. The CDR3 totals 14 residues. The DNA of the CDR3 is TGTGCCAGCAGCCCGAGCGTGTCCTCCTACGAGCAGTACTTC. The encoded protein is CASSPSVSSYEQYF.

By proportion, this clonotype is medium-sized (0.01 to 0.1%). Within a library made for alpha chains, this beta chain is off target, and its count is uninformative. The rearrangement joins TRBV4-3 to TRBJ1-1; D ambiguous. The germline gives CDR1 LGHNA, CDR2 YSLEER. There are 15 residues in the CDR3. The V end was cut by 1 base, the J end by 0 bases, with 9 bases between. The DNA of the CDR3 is TGCGCCAGCAGCCAAGCGTTGGGGATGAACACTGAAGCTTTCTTT. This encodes CASSQALGMNTEAFF.

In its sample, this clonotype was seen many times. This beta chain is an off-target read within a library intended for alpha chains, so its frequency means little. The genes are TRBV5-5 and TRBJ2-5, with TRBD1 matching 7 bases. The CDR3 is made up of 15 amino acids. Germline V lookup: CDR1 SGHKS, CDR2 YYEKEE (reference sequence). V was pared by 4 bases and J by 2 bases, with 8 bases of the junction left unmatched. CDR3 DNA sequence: TGTGCCAGCAGCGCTCCGGGACAGCTTCAAGAGACCCAGTACTTC. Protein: CASSAPGQLQETQYF.

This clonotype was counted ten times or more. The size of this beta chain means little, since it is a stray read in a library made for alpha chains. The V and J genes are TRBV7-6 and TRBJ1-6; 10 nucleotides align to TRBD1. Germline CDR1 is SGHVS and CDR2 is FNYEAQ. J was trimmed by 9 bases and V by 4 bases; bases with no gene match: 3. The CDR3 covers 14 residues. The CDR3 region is CASSSDRGLSPLHF. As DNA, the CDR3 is TGTGCCAGCAGCTCCGACAGGGGGCTTTCACCCCTCCACTTT. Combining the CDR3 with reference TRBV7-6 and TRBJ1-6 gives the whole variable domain GAGVSQSPRYKVTKRGQDVALRCDPISGHVSLYWYRQALGQGPEFLTYFNYEAQQDKSGLPNDRFSAERPEGSISTLTIQRTEQRDSAMYRCASSSDRGLSPLHFGNGTRLTVT.

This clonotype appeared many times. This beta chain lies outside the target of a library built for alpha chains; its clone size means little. CDR3 amino acids: CASSTLGGLETQYF. The CDR3 DNA reads as TGTGCCAGCAGTACCCTGGGGGGGTTGGAGACCCAGTACTTC. J is TRBJ2-5 and V is TRBV6-6; 7 bases line up with TRBD2. V shed 5 bases, J shed 5 bases, and the junction held 8 bases outside the gene matches. Germline assignment: CDR1 MNHNY and CDR2 SVGAGI (reference sequence). This CDR3 is 14 amino acids long.

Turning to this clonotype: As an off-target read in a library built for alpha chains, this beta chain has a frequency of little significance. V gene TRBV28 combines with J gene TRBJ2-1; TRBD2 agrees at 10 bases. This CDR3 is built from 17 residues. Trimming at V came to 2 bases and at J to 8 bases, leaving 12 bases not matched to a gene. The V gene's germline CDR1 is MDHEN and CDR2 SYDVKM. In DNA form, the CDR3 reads TGTGCCAGCAGTTTAGCTGGGGTAGCGGGAGGAGGGGATGAGCAGTTCTTC. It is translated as CASSLAGVAGGGDEQFF.

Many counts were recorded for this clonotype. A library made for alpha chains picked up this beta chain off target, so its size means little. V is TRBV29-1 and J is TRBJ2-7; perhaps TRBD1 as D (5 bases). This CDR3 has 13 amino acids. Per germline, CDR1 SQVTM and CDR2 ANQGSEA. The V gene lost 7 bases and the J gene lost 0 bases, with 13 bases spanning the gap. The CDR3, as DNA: TGCAGCGCAATTCAGGGAAACTCCTACGAGCAGTACTTC. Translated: CSAIQGNSYEQYF.

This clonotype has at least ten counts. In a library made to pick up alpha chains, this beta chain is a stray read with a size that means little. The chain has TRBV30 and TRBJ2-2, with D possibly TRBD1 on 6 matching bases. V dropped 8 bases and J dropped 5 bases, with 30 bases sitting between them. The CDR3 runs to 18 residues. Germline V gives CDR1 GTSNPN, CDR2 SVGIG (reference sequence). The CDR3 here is CATLHVVQGRHGTGELFF. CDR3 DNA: TGTGCCACACTCCACGTTGTCCAGGGGCGCCACGGGACCGGGGAGCTGTTTTTT.